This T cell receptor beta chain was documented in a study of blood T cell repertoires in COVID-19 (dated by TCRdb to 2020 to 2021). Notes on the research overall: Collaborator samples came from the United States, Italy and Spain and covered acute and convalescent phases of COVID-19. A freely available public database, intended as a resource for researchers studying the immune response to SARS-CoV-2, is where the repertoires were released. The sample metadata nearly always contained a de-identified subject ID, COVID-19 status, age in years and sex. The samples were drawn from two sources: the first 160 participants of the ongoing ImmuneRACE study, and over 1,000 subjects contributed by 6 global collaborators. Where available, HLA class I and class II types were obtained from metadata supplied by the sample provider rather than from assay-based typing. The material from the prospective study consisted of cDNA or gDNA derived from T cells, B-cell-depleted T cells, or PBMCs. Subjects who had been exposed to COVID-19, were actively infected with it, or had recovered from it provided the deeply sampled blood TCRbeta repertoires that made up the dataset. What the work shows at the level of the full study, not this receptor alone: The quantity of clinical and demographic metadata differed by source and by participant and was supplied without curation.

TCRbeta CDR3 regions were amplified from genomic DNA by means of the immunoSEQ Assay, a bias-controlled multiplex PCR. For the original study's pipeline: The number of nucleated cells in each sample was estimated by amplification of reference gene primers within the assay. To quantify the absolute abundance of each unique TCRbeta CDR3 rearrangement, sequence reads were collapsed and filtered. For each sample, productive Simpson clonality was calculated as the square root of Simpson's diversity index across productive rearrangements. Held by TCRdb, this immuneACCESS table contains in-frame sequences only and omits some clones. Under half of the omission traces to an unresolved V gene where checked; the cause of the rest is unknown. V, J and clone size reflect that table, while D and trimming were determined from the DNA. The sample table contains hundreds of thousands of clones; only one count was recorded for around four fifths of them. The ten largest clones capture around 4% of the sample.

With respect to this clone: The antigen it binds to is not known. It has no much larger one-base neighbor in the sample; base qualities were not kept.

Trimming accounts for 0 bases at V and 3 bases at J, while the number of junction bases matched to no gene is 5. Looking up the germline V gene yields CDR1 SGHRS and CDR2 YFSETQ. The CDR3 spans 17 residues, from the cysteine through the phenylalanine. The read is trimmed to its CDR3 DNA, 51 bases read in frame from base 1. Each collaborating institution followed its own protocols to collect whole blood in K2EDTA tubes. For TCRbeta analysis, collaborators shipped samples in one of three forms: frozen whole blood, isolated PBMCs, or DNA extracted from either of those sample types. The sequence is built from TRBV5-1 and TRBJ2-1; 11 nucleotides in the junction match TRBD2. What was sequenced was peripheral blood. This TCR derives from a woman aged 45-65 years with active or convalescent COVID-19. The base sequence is TGCGCCAGCAGCTTGGCCCTAGCGGGAGGCTACTACAATGAGCAGTTCTTC. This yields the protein CASSLALAGGYYNEQFF. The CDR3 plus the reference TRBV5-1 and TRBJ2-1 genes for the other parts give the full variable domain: KAGVTQTPRYLIKTRGQQVTLSCSPISGHRSVSWYQQTPGQGLQFLFEYFSETQRNKGNFPGRFSGRQFSNSRSEMNVSTLELGDSALYLCASSLALAGGYYNEQFFGPGTRLTVL.